This TCR beta chain was sequenced during a study of blood T cells in healthy people across ages. Individuals who donated were healthy Caucasians from Russia aged roughly 6 to 90. No fewer than 7 million PBMCs went into each sample. The amount of total RNA extracted per sample was at least 5.5 micrograms. Primed by a sample-barcoded 5' primer and a J-beta primer mix, a second PCR proceeded for roughly 6 to 12 cycles. The template-switch adaptor was a 5' adaptor with 12 random nucleotides. It tagged each cDNA molecule. TCRdb reprocessed the 5' RACE reads with MiXCR, giving one entry per CDR3 protein. The data hold 2 million or so distinct CDR3 sequences, with roughly 49% observed a single time. This clonotype has a handful of counts. Looked up from germline, CDR1 is DFQATT and CDR2 is SNEGSKA (reference sequence). The V gene end was trimmed by 0 bases and the J gene end by 3 bases; junction bases not matched to a gene: 11. The CDR3 length is 16 residues.

Sequencing used blood. The origin of this receptor is a woman aged 40 to 50 in good health. This rearrangement joins TRBV20-1 to TRBJ2-7, with 7 positions matching TRBD1. This CDR3 reads CSARDLVGGAHYEQYF. CDR3 DNA sequence: TGCAGTGCTAGAGATTTGGTAGGGGGCGCCCACTACGAGCAGTACTTC.